One and the same sample provided the 5 T cell receptor beta chains below, sequenced in a study of long-term antiretroviral therapy in people with HIV. The run of the v3.0 immunoSEQ assay was at survey level. Clones were sequenced by immunoSEQ multiplex PCR, and TCRdb holds only the in-frame ones, with some missing. The table has about 25,000 clones, more than 80% seen once; the top ten hold under 10%. The sequencing used unsorted PBMCs, collected 7.6 years after starting antiretroviral therapy. The receptors derive from a woman aged 35 to 49 with HIV.

The rearrangement links TRBV4-3 to TRBJ1-4; D is unclear. Germline CDR1 reads LGHNA; CDR2 reads YSLEER. The CDR3 consists of 16 residues. The V end lost 0 bases, the J end lost 5 bases, and 13 bases lay between the germline ends. The CDR3 spells CASSQDGVRLNEKLFF. The CDR3 region has the DNA TGCGCCAGCAGCCAAGATGGAGTAAGGTTAAATGAAAAACTGTTTTTT.

The V gene is TRBV5-1, the J gene TRBJ2-1, with 12 bases matching TRBD2. Germline CDR1 reads SGHRS; CDR2 reads YFSETQ. J gave up 4 bases and V 3 bases, and 8 bases lay outside the gene matches. The CDR3 spans 17 residues. The CDR3 loop is CASSSSTSGGWYNEQFF. The CDR3 nucleotides read TGCGCCAGCAGCTCATCGACTAGCGGGGGTTGGTACAATGAGCAGTTCTTC.

V and J are TRBV5-1 and TRBJ1-1; D possibly corresponds to TRBD1 (5 bases). This CDR3 contains 15 residues. Germline V gene sequence: CDR1 SGHRS, CDR2 YFSETQ. V was pared by 0 bases and J by 1 base, with 10 bases between. The CDR3: CASSLAGAQNTEAFF. CDR3 nucleotide sequence: TGCGCCAGCAGCTTGGCCGGGGCCCAGAACACTGAAGCTTTCTTT.

The chain joins TRBV19 to TRBJ1-2; possibly TRBD1 for D (6 bases). V was clipped by 3 bases and J by 5 bases, with 19 bases between them. Germline CDR1 LNHDA, CDR2 SQIVND (reference sequence). This CDR3 has 16 residues. The CDR3 DNA follows: TGTGCCAGTAGTATGGGGCTCAGGGGCGAGGAATATGGCTACACCTTC. Residues: CASSMGLRGEEYGYTF.

The chain employs TRBV4-1 and TRBJ2-4; weak D call: TRBD1 (6 bases). The CDR3 loop spans 14 amino acids. The germline V and J ends were trimmed by 0 bases and 4 bases, with 7 bases remaining between them. Per germline, CDR1 MGHRA and CDR2 YSYEKL. The CDR3, as DNA: TGCGCCAGCAGCCAAGAGGACAGAAAAAACATTCAGTACTTC. It translates to CASSQEDRKNIQYF.